Listed below are T cell receptor beta chains from one sample, sequenced in a study of blood T cell repertoires in COVID-19. Only in-frame clones appear in the TCRdb table, and some are missing; sequencing was by immunoSEQ multiplex PCR. The sample comprises approximately 310,000 clones, 70% to 90% of which are singletons, and 2.2% rests with the top ten. Sequenced input: PBMCs or T cells enriched from blood (not recorded which). The receptors were sampled from a man between 25 and 39 years old who had recovered from COVID-19. CDR3s include the opening cysteine and the closing phenylalanine or tryptophan. D genes are given only for firm matches. Some rows mark clone size as missing; the rest say once, few, many or name a class of expanded clone.

-,TRBD1,TRBV24-1,TRBJ2-1,CATSDTTGGSFNEQFF,TGTGCCACCAGTGATACAACAGGGGGGTCCTTTAATGAGCAGTTCTTC
-,-,TRBV7-3,TRBJ1-1,CASSQRRTEAFF,TGTGCCAGCAGCCAGAGGCGCACTGAAGCTTTCTTT
-,-,TRBV19,TRBJ2-6,CASSETGANVLTF,TGTGCCAGTAGCGAAACAGGGGCCAACGTCCTGACTTTC
-,-,TRBV5-1,TRBJ2-5,CASSWQAGQGETQYF,TGCGCCAGCAGCTGGCAGGCAGGACAAGGGGAGACCCAGTACTTC
-,-,TRBV12-3/TRBV12-4,TRBJ2-7,CASSQGYEQYF,TGTGCCAGCAGTCAGGGCTACGAGCAGTACTTC
-,-,TRBV10-3,TRBJ2-7,CAISGQSYEQYF,TGTGCCATCAGTGGACAGAGCTACGAGCAGTACTTC
-,TRBD2,TRBV11-1,TRBJ2-1,CASSSGLGVYNEQFF,TGTGCCAGCAGCTCAGGACTAGGGGTCTACAATGAGCAGTTCTTC
-,TRBD2,TRBV11-3,TRBJ2-1,CASSPSGGNSHKFNEQFF,TGTGCCAGCAGCCCTAGCGGCGGGAACTCCCACAAGTTCAATGAGCAGTTCTTC
-,-,TRBV10-1,TRBJ1-1,CASSESSGKAFF,TGCGCCAGCAGTGAGTCGTCCGGGAAAGCTTTCTTT
-,TRBD1,TRBV5-1,TRBJ2-5,CASTETGTSETQYF,TGCGCCAGCACCGAGACAGGGACGAGTGAGACCCAGTACTTC
-,-,TRBV11-1,TRBJ1-2,CASSLTDYNYGYTF,TGTGCCAGTAGCTTGACTGATTATAACTATGGCTACACCTTC
-,-,TRBV5-6,TRBJ1-4,CASSLDSNWEKLFF,TGTGCCAGCAGCCTCGACAGCAATTGGGAAAAACTGTTTTTT
-,-,TRBV5-5,TRBJ2-3,CASSLGLATVLRNTQYF,TGTGCCAGCAGCTTGGGACTGGCGACGGTACTTAGGAATACGCAGTATTTT
few,-,TRBV27,TRBJ2-7,CASSFTPGLGREQYF,TGTGCCAGCAGTTTCACCCCAGGGCTAGGGCGCGAGCAGTACTTC
once,-,TRBV19,TRBJ1-4,CASRLAGDREKLFF,TGTGCCAGTAGATTAGCAGGGGATCGTGAAAAACTGTTTTTT
-,-,TRBV19,TRBJ2-3,CASSIISGGFTDTQYF,TGTGCCAGTAGTATAATAAGCGGCGGATTCACAGATACGCAGTATTTT
-,TRBD1,TRBV7-2,TRBJ1-1,CASSLRGQSSTEAFF,TGTGCCAGCAGCTTACGGGGACAGAGTAGCACTGAAGCTTTCTTT
-,-,TRBV5-1,TRBJ2-1,CASSRGDEQFF,TGCGCCAGCAGCAGGGGTGATGAGCAGTTCTTC
-,-,TRBV10-3,TRBJ1-2,CAIGQGAFYGYTF,TGTGCCATCGGGCAGGGCGCTTTCTATGGCTACACCTTC
few,TRBD1,TRBV5-1,TRBJ1-1,CASSLALGQGANTEAFF,TGCGCCAGCAGCTTGGCCTTGGGACAGGGGGCGAACACTGAAGCTTTCTTT
-,TRBD2,TRBV12-3/TRBV12-4,TRBJ2-1,CASSPPGGNEQFF,TGTGCCAGCAGTCCCCCGGGGGGGAATGAGCAGTTCTTC
-,-,TRBV7-2,TRBJ2-3,CASSSVTYTDTQYF,TGTGCCAGCTCTAGCGTTACTTACACAGATACGCAGTATTTT
-,-,TRBV18,TRBJ1-6,CASSLPNSPLHF,TGTGCCAGCTCTCTTCCGAATTCACCCCTCCACTTT
-,TRBD1,TRBV10-3,TRBJ2-2,CAITDRATGELFF,TGTGCCATCACGGACAGGGCGACCGGGGAGCTGTTTTTT
once,TRBD2,TRBV11-2,TRBJ2-1,CASILGGGAYNEQFF,TGTGCCAGCATACTCGGCGGGGGGGCATACAATGAGCAGTTCTTC
-,-,TRBV5-5,TRBJ1-2,CASSFAGNYGYTF,TGTGCCAGCAGCTTTGCAGGGAACTATGGCTACACCTTC
-,TRBD1,TRBV30,TRBJ2-5,CALNRGIQETQYF,TGTGCCTTAAACAGGGGAATACAAGAGACCCAGTACTTC
-,TRBD2,TRBV10-2,TRBJ2-7,CASSLVSGGTSSYEQYF,TGCGCCAGCAGTCTCGTTAGCGGGGGGACTAGCTCCTACGAGCAGTACTTC
-,TRBD1,TRBV11-2,TRBJ1-3,CASSHGTVGNTIYF,TGTGCCAGCAGCCACGGGACAGTTGGAAACACCATATATTTT
-,TRBD1,TRBV12-5,TRBJ1-1,CASGLVRGDRVGNTEAFF,TGTGCTAGTGGTTTGGTAAGAGGTGACAGGGTGGGGAACACTGAAGCTTTCTTT
-,TRBD2,TRBV11-3,TRBJ2-1,CASSPGGTYSYNEQFF,TGTGCCAGCAGCCCCGGGGGGACTTACTCCTACAATGAGCAGTTCTTC
once,-,TRBV29-1,TRBJ1-1,CSVDKGSGTAFF,TGCAGCGTTGATAAGGGGTCGGGTACGGCTTTCTTT
-,-,TRBV12-5,TRBJ1-2,CASGFSLSEVF,TGTGCTAGTGGTTTCTCTCTGAGCGAGGTCTTC
-,TRBD2,TRBV11-3,TRBJ2-1,CASSLEGSGGAGNEQFF,TGTGCCAGCAGCTTAGAAGGGAGCGGGGGGGCCGGGAATGAGCAGTTCTTC
once,TRBD1,TRBV6-5,TRBJ2-1,CASRHRDRGLNEQFF,TGTGCCAGCAGACACCGGGACAGGGGGCTTAATGAGCAGTTCTTC
-,-,TRBV14,TRBJ1-2,CASSQALTGALSYTF,TGTGCCAGCAGCCAAGCTCTGACCGGAGCCCTGAGCTACACCTTC
few,-,TRBV6-1,TRBJ1-1,CASSDQGMNTEAFF,TGTGCCAGCAGTGATCAGGGGATGAACACTGAAGCTTTCTTT
few,-,TRBV2,TRBJ2-1,CASSEGSYNEQFF,TGTGCCAGCAGTGAAGGTAGTTACAATGAGCAGTTCTTC
once,TRBD1,TRBV30,TRBJ2-1,CAWSDRDRYNEQFF,TGTGCCTGGAGTGACCGGGACAGGTACAATGAGCAGTTCTTC
-,-,TRBV10-3,TRBJ2-3,CAISESEGTDTQYF,TGTGCCATCAGTGAGTCGGAGGGTACAGATACGCAGTATTTT
-,-,TRBV5-1,TRBJ2-2,CASSFQVQGNTGELFF,TGCGCCAGCAGCTTTCAGGTGCAGGGGAACACCGGGGAGCTGTTTTTT
-,-,TRBV5-1,TRBJ2-5,CASSLAAGGRETQYF,TGCGCCAGCAGCTTGGCCGCAGGGGGGCGAGAGACCCAGTACTTC
-,-,TRBV11-2,TRBJ1-2,CASSLETGSYGYTF,TGTGCCAGCAGCTTAGAAACAGGGAGCTATGGCTACACCTTC
-,TRBD2,TRBV7-7,TRBJ2-1,CASSEISGGAVEQFF,TGTGCTAGCAGCGAAATTAGCGGGGGGGCCGTAGAGCAGTTCTTC
few,TRBD2,TRBV7-9,TRBJ2-2,CASSLPSGAVAGELFF,TGTGCCAGCAGCTTACCTAGCGGGGCAGTCGCCGGGGAGCTGTTTTTT
-,TRBD1,TRBV12-3/TRBV12-4,TRBJ2-7,CASSFRQGGEQYF,TGTGCCAGCAGTTTTCGACAGGGTGGAGAGCAGTACTTC
-,-,TRBV3-1/TRBV3-2,TRBJ1-2,CASSQELGGGYTF,TGTGCCAGCAGCCAGGAGCTAGGTGGTGGCTACACCTTC
many,TRBD2,TRBV6-1,TRBJ2-5,CASSEGGGAGVQYF,TGTGCCAGCAGTGAAGGCGGGGGGGCCGGGGTCCAGTACTTC
once,-,TRBV6-5,TRBJ1-4,CASSYTDTGGEKLFF,TGTGCCAGCAGTTACACGGACACTGGTGGTGAAAAACTGTTTTTT
-,TRBD1,TRBV27,TRBJ1-5,CASSLSGQGFQPQHF,TGTGCCAGCAGTTTATCGGGACAGGGATTTCAGCCCCAGCATTTT
-,-,TRBV4-2,TRBJ2-2,CASSQDRGLNTGELFF,TGTGCCAGCAGCCAAGATAGGGGTTTGAACACCGGGGAGCTGTTTTTT
-,-,TRBV6-5,TRBJ1-4,CAGQPTRWSNEKLFF,TGTGCCGGGCAGCCAACACGGTGGTCTAATGAAAAACTGTTTTTT
-,-,TRBV3-1/TRBV3-2,TRBJ1-2,CASSQVYVKRGYTF,TGTGCCAGCAGCCAAGTTTACGTAAAGAGGGGCTACACCTTC
-,-,TRBV6-5,TRBJ2-5,CASSYSQFQETQYF,TGTGCCAGCAGTTACTCGCAGTTCCAAGAGACCCAGTACTTC
-,TRBD1,TRBV11-3,TRBJ2-3,CASSWGRDRLTDTQYF,TGTGCCAGCAGCTGGGGCCGGGACAGACTCACAGATACGCAGTATTTT
once,TRBD1,TRBV5-1,TRBJ2-5,CASSGGQKETQYF,TGCGCCAGCAGCGGGGGACAGAAAGAGACCCAGTACTTC
-,TRBD1,TRBV6-5,TRBJ2-7,CASRTPGDRSYEQYF,TGTGCCAGCAGAACACCTGGGGACAGGTCGTACGAGCAGTACTTC
-,-,TRBV10-3,TRBJ2-2,CAISDRSTGELFF,TGTGCCATCAGTGACCGGAGCACCGGGGAGCTGTTTTTT